This is a list of T cell receptor beta chains from one sample in a study of T cells after posttransplantation cyclophosphamide. TCRdb's copy holds only in-frame clones and misses some; the assay was immunoSEQ multiplex PCR. The table has 45,000 to 65,000 clones, roughly 92% seen once. The sample was PBMCs. All receptors come from a woman aged 25 to 39 in good health and a related stem cell transplant donor. Both conserved end residues are part of each CDR3. The D gene is left open where the match is weak. Some rows have no size entry. The others give once, few or many, or a class for an expanded clone.

v_call	d_call	j_call	clone_size	cdr3_aa	cdr3_nt
TRBV5-5	TRBD1	TRBJ1-5	once	CASSLIPNVGGASNQPQHF	TGTGCCAGCAGCTTGATCCCAAACGTAGGGGGCGCGAGCAATCAGCCCCAGCATTTT
TRBV12-1	.	TRBJ1-5	.	CASSTLNREILCNQPQHF	TGTGCCAGCAGCACCCTGAACAGGGAGATACTCTGCAATCAGCCCCAGCATTTT
TRBV30	.	TRBJ1-2	.	CAWSVHRGANYGYTF	TGTGCCTGGAGTGTTCATCGGGGGGCGAACTATGGCTACACCTTC
TRBV30	.	TRBJ1-6	.	CAWSPGGGIDYNSPLHF	TGTGCCTGGAGTCCTGGAGGAGGGATTGATTATAATTCACCCCTCCACTTT
TRBV2	.	TRBJ1-2	once	CASSAGNSNYGYTF	TGTGCCAGCAGTGCAGGCAATTCAAACTATGGCTACACCTTC
TRBV7-2	.	TRBJ1-6	.	CASSLGGGFPLHF	TGTGCCAGCTCCCTTGGGGGGGGGTTCCCCCTCCACTTT
TRBV4-1	.	TRBJ1-1	.	CASSLLLGEAFF	TGCGCCAGCAGCCTTCTCCTCGGGGAAGCTTTCTTT
TRBV11-3	.	TRBJ2-7	.	CASSLGGGASSYEQYF	TGTGCCAGCAGCCTGGGTGGGGGGGCGAGCTCCTACGAGCAGTACTTC
TRBV11-2	TRBD2	TRBJ2-1	.	CASSLVGGDDNEQFF	TGTGCCAGCAGCTTAGTGGGGGGGGACGACAATGAGCAGTTCTTC
TRBV29-1	.	TRBJ1-1	.	CSVVTVNTEAFF	TGCAGCGTTGTTACGGTGAACACTGAAGCTTTCTTT
TRBV5-1	.	TRBJ2-5	.	CASSLGTVQETQYF	TGCGCCAGCAGCTTGGGAACAGTGCAAGAGACCCAGTACTTC
TRBV10-3	.	TRBJ2-7	.	CAISLTLSSYEQYF	TGTGCCATCAGTCTGACACTTAGCTCCTACGAGCAGTACTTC
TRBV7-9	.	TRBJ1-1	.	CASSRGKNTEAFF	TGTGCCAGCAGCCGGGGGAAGAACACTGAAGCTTTCTTT
TRBV5-1	TRBD2	TRBJ2-1	.	CASSLPRLAGYNEQFF	TGCGCCAGCAGCTTGCCCAGACTAGCGGGGTACAATGAGCAGTTCTTC
TRBV6-5	TRBD1	TRBJ1-1	.	CASSYRKTGGNTEAFF	TGTGCCAGCAGTTACCGAAAGACAGGGGGCAATACTGAAGCTTTCTTT
TRBV19	.	TRBJ1-2	.	CASSHSYGYTF	TGTGCCAGTAGCCACTCTTATGGCTACACCTTC
TRBV7-9	TRBD1	TRBJ2-5	.	CASSENTGGESVLWQYF	TGTGCCAGCAGCGAAAATACAGGGGGCGAATCAGTCTTATGGCAGTACTTC
TRBV5-4	TRBD1	TRBJ2-7	.	CASSPAGQGGYEQYF	TGTGCCAGCAGCCCGGCGGGACAGGGTGGTTACGAGCAGTACTTC
TRBV6-6	.	TRBJ2-5	.	CASSRQETQYF	TGTGCCAGCAGTCGGCAAGAGACCCAGTACTTC
TRBV27	.	TRBJ1-1	.	CASSRGLLNTEAFF	TGTGCCAGCAGTAGGGGACTGTTGAACACTGAAGCTTTCTTT
TRBV11-2	.	TRBJ2-2	.	CASSLRGGASGELFF	TGTGCCAGCAGCCTAAGGGGGGGCGCTTCCGGGGAGCTGTTTTTT
TRBV29-1	.	TRBJ1-1	.	CSVQGVRGTEAFF	TGCAGCGTTCAAGGCGTTAGGGGCACTGAAGCTTTCTTT
TRBV7-9	TRBD1	TRBJ1-6	.	CASSTGTGNRPLHF	TGTGCCAGCAGCACCGGGACAGGGAACAGACCCCTCCACTTT
TRBV6-5	TRBD1	TRBJ2-7	.	CASKIDRDGEQYF	TGTGCCAGCAAAATCGACAGGGACGGCGAGCAGTACTTC